The 30 T cell receptor delta chains below all came from one sample that was sequenced in a study of delta chains in infants with herpesvirus infections. TCR cDNA was made from PBMC RNA with gamma- and delta-chain-specific primers. TCRdb made new clone calls on the RT-PCR reads using CATT. Seen here are around 530 delta-chain clones, around a fifth observed once, and the top ten hold 17%. This sample comprised peripheral blood, obtained at time point 2 of longitudinal follow-up. These receptors all stem from a human donor who was a Ugandan infant, either HIV-exposed or HIV-unexposed (not recorded which).

This clone is a singleton in its sample. This is likely an artifact of a read error, given a far larger clone one base away. The chain has TRDV3 and TRDJ1, with D possibly being TRDD2 or TRDD3 (5 bases each). TCRdb is silent on the J gene; assignment here came from matching the DNA to germline. This CDR3 region has 17 residues. Germline lookup yields CDR1 TVYSNPD and CDR2 GDNSRS (reference sequence). Trimming removed 2 bases from V and 1 base from J, with 23 bases in between. CDR3 residues: CAFEFMGYTLPTDKLIF. The CDR3 nucleotides are TGTGCCTTTGAGTTCATGGGGTATACGCTTCCCACCGATAAACTCATCTTT.

Judged by abundance, this clone is hyperexpanded. Other DNA variants within this sample encode the same CDR3. For the J gene the call is TRDJ1; the V gene lacks a call; the table names TRDD3, a call not compared with the DNA. The CDR3 extends over 15 amino acids. The CDR3 loop is CATWFYWEEADKLIF. The CDR3 bases are TGTGCCACCTGGTTCTACTGGGAGGAGGCCGATAAACTCATCTTT.

This clone was observed a handful of times. A much larger clone differs by one base, so this may be a read error. The sample contains more than one DNA sequence encoding this CDR3. J is TRDJ1 and V is TRDV3; 8 bases line up with TRDD3. CDR1 and CDR2 (germline): TVYSNPD, GDNSRS (reference sequence). This CDR3 comprises 17 residues. The CDR3 loop is CALLYWGSLGRTDKLIF. DNA of the CDR3: TGTGCCTTGCTTTACTGGGGGTCCCTCGGGCGTACCGATAAGCTCATCTTT.

This clone has a handful of counts. The junction departs from germline at one end; a sequencing error may be responsible. The chain carries TRDV3 and TRDJ1; D is unclear. This CDR3 spans 13 amino acids. Germline CDR1 and CDR2: TVYSNPD and GDNSRS (reference sequence). The CDR3 region has the DNA TGTGCCTCTAGTCAGCGACCACTGTGTAAACGCATCTTT. This sequence encodes CASSQRPLCKRIF.

Concerning this clone: A far bigger clonotype differs at one base, so this is likely a read error. The chain employs TRDV1 and TRDJ1, with 7 nucleotides matching TRDD2. TCRdb supplies no J gene; here it was assigned by aligning the nucleotide sequence to germline. Germline V CDR1 and CDR2: TSWWSYY, QGS. This CDR3 contains 18 residues. Trimming took 5 bases from V and 2 from J; bases not matched to a gene: 17. The CDR3 DNA reads as TGTGCTCTTGGGCCCTCGGCCTTCCTGCCAATACTGACCGATAAACTCATCTTT. The encoded protein is CALGPSAFLPILTDKLIF.

This clone was detected once. A far larger clone lies a single base away; this is likely a read error. Without a V gene call, the J gene is given as TRDJ1; the table names TRDD3, a call not compared with the DNA. The CDR3 length is 14 residues. CDR3 coding DNA: TGTGCTGTGATTGGACTGGGGGATACCGATAAACTCATCTTT. It yields the protein CAVIGLGDTDKLIF.

As for this clone: A far larger clone lies a single base away; this is likely a read error. The chain links TRDV3 to TRDJ1; 11 bases agree with TRDD3. Because TCRdb records no J gene, it was assigned here through a match of the DNA to germline. Germline CDR1 reads TVYSNPD; CDR2 reads GDNSRS (reference sequence). J was trimmed by 1 base and V by 3 bases; bases with no gene match: 13. CDR3 length equals 17 residues. The CDR3 DNA follows: TGTGCCTTCGAGTTCATGGGGGATACGCTTCCCACCGATAAACTCATCTTT. Protein sequence: CAFEFMGDTLPTDKLIF.

In regard to this clone: This may be a read error: a much more frequent sequence differs by one nucleotide. The CDR3 DNA reads as TGTGCTCTTAGGGAACCGGACCCATGGATACACGGTTACTGGGGGATACGCGTATCAACTATACCGACCGATAAACTCATCTTT. Translating it yields CALREPDPWIHGYWGIRVSTIPTDKLIF. V is TRDV1 and J is TRDJ1, with TRDD3 identical over 13 bases. CDR1 and CDR2 from the germline V gene are TSWWSYY and QGS. The CDR3 runs 28 residues.

This clone was seen only a few times. With a far larger clone one base away, a read error is the likely cause. The sample holds other DNA sequences that translate to the same CDR3. This chain connects TRAV29/DV5 to TRDJ1, with D tentatively TRDD3 (6 bases). The CDR3 length is 19 residues. Per the germline V gene, CDR1 is NSMFDY and CDR2 is ISSIKDK. Trimming stripped 1 base from V and 0 bases from J, with 25 bases between. The CDR3 DNA reads TGTGCAGCAAGCTCTCGGCTACCACTGGGAATCCCATACACCGATAAACTCATCTTT. Translating it yields CAASSRLPLGIPYTDKLIF.

In regard to this clone: A single base is all that separates this from a far larger clone, so a read error is likely. Here the J gene is TRDJ1 and the V gene is not called; the tabulated D call, TRDD3, remains unverified against the DNA. This CDR3 has 20 residues. Here the CDR3 DNA reads TGTGCCGTGGACGTGCCTTCCTTTACTGGGGACCTCCCTTACGCCGATAAACTCATCTTT. This encodes CAVDVPSFTGDLPYADKLIF.

By sample fraction, this clone is medium-sized. The chain combines TRDV1 with TRDJ1, with 8 bases fitting TRDD3. The CDR3 runs 18 residues. V trimming: 0 bases; J trimming: 3 bases; junction bases outside the gene matches: 12. The germline V gene has CDR1 TSWWSYY and CDR2 QGS. CDR3 sequence reads: CALGELRQSGYVSDKLIF. The CDR3 DNA follows: TGTGCTCTTGGGGAACTCCGTCAGTCGGGATACGTCTCCGATAAACTCATCTTT.

This clone has only a few counts. A single base separates this from a much larger clone, so it may be a read error. This chain links TRDV1 with TRDJ1, with D possibly being TRDD2 (5 bases). Germline V gene lookup returns CDR1 TSWWSYY and CDR2 QGS. CDR3 length equals 18 residues. CDR3 region: CALGKSPTAIVYTVKLIF. The CDR3 bases are TGTGCTCTTGGTAAAAGCCCTACTGCAATTGTGTACACCGTTAAACTCATCTTT.

The table lists this clone with a few counts. A far more abundant clone sits one base away, making this likely a read error. This chain links TRDV1 with TRDJ1, with D perhaps matching TRDD1 (6 bases). Germline CDR1 reads TSWWSYY; CDR2 reads QGS. The CDR3 is 18 amino acids. CDR3 DNA sequence: TGTGCTATTGGGGAAATACGAGGTTGGCCTACTTACACCGATAAACTCATCTTT. Protein: CAIGEIRGWPTYTDKLIF.

As to this clone: A far larger clone is a single base away, which makes a read error likely. V usage is TRDV1 and J usage is TRDJ1; perhaps TRDD3 as D (5 bases). This CDR3 region has 19 residues. Trimming left V 2 bases short and J 0 bases short, with 22 bases between. Germline CDR1 and CDR2: TSWWSYY and QGS. The DNA for the CDR3 is TGTGCTCTTGGGGAAGAAGTCCTCCAATACGGGCCCAACACCGATAAACTCATCTTT. Its translation is CALGEEVLQYGPNTDKLIF.

This clone is large (0.1 to 1%) in the sample. The rearrangement uses TRDV1 and TRDJ1, with 11 bases that match TRDD3. CDR1 is TSWWSYY and CDR2 is QGS in the germline V gene. V shed 1 base, J shed 3 bases, and the junction held 19 bases outside the gene matches. The CDR3 consists of 21 residues. CDR3 nucleotides: TGTGCTCTTGGGGAACCGATGGGGGATACGCACAGTGCTGTTTGCTCCGATAAACTCATCTTT. Translating gives CALGEPMGDTHSAVCSDKLIF.

This clone is classed as large. This sample also contains other DNA sequences that code for the same CDR3. The chain links TRDV3 to TRDJ1, with a weak D call TRDD3 (5 bases). The germline CDR1 and CDR2 sequences are TVYSNPD and GDNSRS (reference sequence). The CDR3 has 17 amino acids. V was cut by 2 bases and J by 0 bases, with 22 bases left in between. The CDR3 nucleotides read TGTGCCTTTTCTGCCGACCCCGGGGAGTCGTACACCGATAAACTCATCTTT. Amino acids: CAFSADPGESYTDKLIF.

There are a few counts of this clone. The chain links TRDV1 to TRDJ1, with D uncertain. Between the trimmed V and J ends, which lost 0 bases and 2 bases, there was a span of 13 bases. Germline CDR1 and CDR2: TSWWSYY and QGS. The CDR3 contains 16 residues. CDR3 sequence (DNA): TGTGCTCTTGGGGAACTCGGGCCCTCCGGGACCGATAAACTCATCTTT. Its protein product is CALGELGPSGTDKLIF.

Turning to this clone: Only one base separates this from a far larger clonotype, so it likely reflects a read error. Within the sample, other DNA sequences also encode this same CDR3. The V gene is TRDV1, the J gene TRDJ1, with a weak D call TRDD2 (9 bases). The CDR3 has 20 amino acids. Germline loops: CDR1 TSWWSYY, CDR2 QGS. Trimming removed 4 bases from V and 6 bases from J, with 33 bases in between. CDR3 coding DNA: TGTGCTCTTGGGGCCCTTCCTACGGCATGGGGGGATAGAGGGGCAAATAAACTCATCTTT. It specifies CALGALPTAWGDRGANKLIF.

Comment on this clone: This may arise from a read error, as a much more abundant clone is one base away. The gene calls are TRDV1 and TRDJ1; the D gene is possibly TRDD3 (6 bases). TCRdb gives no J gene; it was assigned here by matching the DNA to germline. This CDR3 contains 24 residues. Germline V gives CDR1 TSWWSYY, CDR2 QGS. The CDR3 DNA follows: TGTGCTCTTGGAGAACTCACCTCAGATTCCTCACACGGGGCTGGGGCCCCAAACACCGATAAACTCATCTTT. Translating gives CALGELTSDSSHGAGAPNTDKLIF.

This clone counts as large (0.1 to 1%). Other DNA sequences of this sample code for an identical CDR3. The rearrangement links TRDV1 to TRDJ1, with TRDD3 identical over 10 bases. V shed 2 bases, J shed 2 bases, and the junction held 23 bases outside the gene matches. CDR1 TSWWSYY and CDR2 QGS come from the germline V gene. The CDR3 sequence is 22 residues long. The CDR3 nucleotides read TGTGCTCTTGGGGAAGGAAGTTGTCCTATCTGCTGGGGGATATTTCGAACCGATAAACTCATCTTT. Translated: CALGEGSCPICWGIFRTDKLIF.

Regarding this clone: Given a much more abundant clone one base away, this may be a read error. This chain connects TRDV2 to TRDJ3; 10 bases agree with TRDD3. TCRdb offers no J gene call, so here the DNA was matched to germline to obtain one. The V gene's germline CDR1 is GEAIGNYY and CDR2 EKD. Losses at the gene ends were 2 bases for V and 6 bases for J; bases not matched to a gene: 15. The CDR3 extends over 20 amino acids. The chain's CDR3 is CACDKIRWGIHSPDTRQMFF. The CDR3 region has the DNA TGTGCCTGTGACAAAATTAGGTGGGGGATACACTCGCCGGACACCCGACAGATGTTTTTC.

The sample holds a few counts of this clone. With a far larger clone one base away, a read error is the likely cause. Other nucleotide sequences from this sample produce the same CDR3. The rearrangement uses TRDV1 and TRDJ1, with D unclear. There are 17 residues in the CDR3. V was clipped by 0 bases and J by 0 bases, with 14 bases between them. Per germline, CDR1 TSWWSYY and CDR2 QGS. CDR3 in amino acids: CALGELNLLSYTDKLIF. DNA for the CDR3: TGTGCTCTTGGGGAACTCAATCTGCTTTCGTACACCGATAAACTCATCTTT.

Details on this clone: This sequence is one base from a far larger clone and is likely a read error. The sample has other DNA sequences that encode this CDR3 too. Without a V gene call, the J gene is given as TRDJ3; TRDD3 is the table's D call and was not checked against the DNA. This CDR3 is built from 16 residues. CDR3 nucleotide sequence: TGTGCTACGGCTGGGGGATACTCCCGGGACACCCGACAGATGTTTTTC. Protein: CATAGGYSRDTRQMFF.

This clone has just a few counts. Since a far larger clone is one base different, this is likely a read error. The same CDR3 also results from other DNA sequences found in this sample. J is TRDJ1 and V is TRDV1; 7 nucleotides match TRDD2. CDR1 and CDR2 (germline): TSWWSYY, QGS. This CDR3 comprises 20 residues. CDR3 nucleotides: TGTGCTCTTGGGGTAATATTTTTACCTTCCTCACTTCGATACACTGATAAACTCATCTTT. Its protein product is CALGVIFLPSSLRYTDKLIF.

This clone has a handful of counts. A far bigger clonotype differs at one base, so this is likely a read error. J is TRDJ1 and V is TRDV1; 9 bases agree with TRDD3. CDR1 is TSWWSYY and CDR2 is QGS in the germline V gene. CDR3 length: 18 amino acids. J gave up 5 bases and V 0 bases, and 13 bases lay outside the gene matches. CDR3 region: CALGELLPAGDTRDKLIF. The CDR3 nucleotides are TGTGCTCTTGGGGAACTCCTTCCTGCCGGGGATACGCGGGATAAACTCATCTTT.

In its sample, this clone was seen a few times. With a far larger clone one base away, a read error is the likely cause. J is TRDJ1 and V is TRDV1; TRDD3 might be the D (5 bases). The CDR3 runs 18 residues. Germline V gene lookup returns CDR1 TSWWSYY and CDR2 QGS. V gave up 0 bases and J gave up 2 bases, with 19 bases separating them. The CDR3 loop reads CALGELGPMGLGTDKLIF. The CDR3 DNA is TGTGCTCTTGGGGAACTAGGCCCTATGGGGTTGGGGACCGATAAACTCATCTTT.

In regard to this clone: This likely came from a read error, as a far larger clone is one base away. This sequence joins TRDV2 and TRDJ3, with D perhaps matching TRDD3 (5 bases). No J gene is reported in TCRdb; it was inferred here by comparing the DNA with germline. Trimming took off 2 bases at V and 0 bases at J, with 16 bases between the two ends. The CDR3 has 19 amino acids. CDR1 is GEAIGNYY and CDR2 is EKD in the germline V gene. CDR3 region: CACDKYWRISSWDTRQMFF. For the CDR3, the DNA is TGTGCCTGTGACAAATACTGGAGGATAAGCTCCTGGGACACCCGACAGATGTTTTTC.

This chain uses TRDV3 with TRDJ1; maybe TRDD3 (5 bases). The J gene, absent from TCRdb, was called here by matching the DNA to germline. The CDR3 spans 17 residues. From germline, CDR1 is TVYSNPD and CDR2 GDNSRS (reference sequence). Deletions cut 3 bases from V and 0 bases from J, with 23 bases between. In nucleotides, the CDR3 is TGTGCCTTACGTCCGACCAAGGGGGTAGATTACACCGATAAACTCATCTTT. This translates into CALRPTKGVDYTDKLIF.

This clone is large (0.1 to 1%) by share. The chain has TRDV1 and TRDJ1, with D possibly TRDD3 on 6 matching bases. CDR1 and CDR2 from the germline V gene are TSWWSYY and QGS. The CDR3 is 22 residues long. Between the trimmed V and J ends, which lost 4 bases and 0 bases, there was a span of 33 bases. This chain's CDR3 is CALGANFPGRDRSTIYTDKLIF. CDR3 coding DNA: TGTGCTCTTGGGGCTAACTTCCCCGGGAGGGATAGGAGTACCATTTACACCGATAAACTCATCTTT.

This clone was detected a few times. Given a far larger clone just one base away, this is likely a sequencing read error. V is TRDV1 and J is TRDJ1, with D perhaps TRDD2 or TRDD3 (6 bases each). Between the trimmed V and J ends, which lost 0 bases and 0 bases, there was a span of 26 bases. Germline V lookup: CDR1 TSWWSYY, CDR2 QGS. The CDR3 has 21 residues. The DNA of the CDR3 is TGTGCTCTTGGGGAACTCTTGTCCTACGAGAAACTTGGGGGGTACACCGATAAACTCATCTTT. Translating it yields CALGELLSYEKLGGYTDKLIF.